This TCR beta chain was profiled in a study of T-cell reconstitution after alpha-beta-depleted transplantation in children. TCRbeta library preparation incorporated unique molecular identifiers. TCRdb re-called the PCR reads through MiXCR, storing one row per CDR3 protein. The table includes 250,000 to 300,000 distinct CDR3 sequences, about a tenth detected once. This clonotype was seen ten or more times. CDR1 LGHNA and CDR2 YSLEER come from the germline V gene. This CDR3 has 13 amino acids. Trimming stripped 4 bases from V and 4 bases from J, with 8 bases between. The clonotype comes from a boy under two years old with acute myeloid leukemia, due to receive a stem cell transplant. The rearrangement links TRBV4-3 to TRBJ2-1; TRBD2 is a possible D gene (5 bases). The sequences come from PBMCs, collected before TCRalphabeta/CD19-depleted stem cell transplant. CDR3 DNA: TGCGCCAGCAGCCCCGAGGGTTACAATGAGCAGTTCTTC. It specifies CASSPEGYNEQFF.